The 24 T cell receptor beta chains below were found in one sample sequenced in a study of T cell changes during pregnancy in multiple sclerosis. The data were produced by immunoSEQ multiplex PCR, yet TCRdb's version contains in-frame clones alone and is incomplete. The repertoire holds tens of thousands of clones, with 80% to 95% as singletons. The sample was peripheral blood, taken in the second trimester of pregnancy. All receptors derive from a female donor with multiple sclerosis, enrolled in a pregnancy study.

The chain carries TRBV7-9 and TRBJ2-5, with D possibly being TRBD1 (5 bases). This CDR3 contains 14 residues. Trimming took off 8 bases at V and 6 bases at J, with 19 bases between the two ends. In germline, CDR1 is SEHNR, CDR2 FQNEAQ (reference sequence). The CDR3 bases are TGTGCCAGCCGCCAGACAGAGTCTATCCAGACCCAGTACTTC. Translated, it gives CASRQTESIQTQYF. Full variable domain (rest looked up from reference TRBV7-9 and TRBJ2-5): DTGVSQNPRHKITKRGQNVTFRCDPISEHNRLYWYRQTLGQGPEFLTYFQNEAQLEKSRLLSDRFSAERPKGSFSTLEIQRTEQGDSAMYLCASRQTESIQTQYFGPGTRLLVL.

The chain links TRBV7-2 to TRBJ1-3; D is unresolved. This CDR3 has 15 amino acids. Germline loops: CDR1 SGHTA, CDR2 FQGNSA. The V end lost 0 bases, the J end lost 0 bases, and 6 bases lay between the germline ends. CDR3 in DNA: TGTGCCAGCAGCTTAGCGAGAAGCTCTGGAAACACCATATATTTT. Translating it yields CASSLARSSGNTIYF.

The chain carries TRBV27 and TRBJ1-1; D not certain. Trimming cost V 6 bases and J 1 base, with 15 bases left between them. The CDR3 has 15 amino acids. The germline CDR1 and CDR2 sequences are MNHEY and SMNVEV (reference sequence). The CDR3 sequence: CASSPTWAPNTEAFF. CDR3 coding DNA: TGTGCCAGCAGCCCTACTTGGGCCCCGAACACTGAAGCTTTCTTT.

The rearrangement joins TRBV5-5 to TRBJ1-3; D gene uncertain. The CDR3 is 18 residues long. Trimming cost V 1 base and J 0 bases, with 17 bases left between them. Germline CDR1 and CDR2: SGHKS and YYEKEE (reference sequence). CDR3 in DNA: TGTGCCAGCAGCTTGAGAGTTGCCAGAGGATTCTCTGGAAACACCATATATTTT. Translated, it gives CASSLRVARGFSGNTIYF. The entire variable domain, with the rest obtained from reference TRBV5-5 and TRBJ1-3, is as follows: DAGVTQSPTHLIKTRGQQVTLRCSPISGHKSVSWYQQVLGQGPQFIFQYYEKEERGRGNFPDRFSARQFPNYSSELNVNALLLGDSALYLCASSLRVARGFSGNTIYFGEGSWLTVV.

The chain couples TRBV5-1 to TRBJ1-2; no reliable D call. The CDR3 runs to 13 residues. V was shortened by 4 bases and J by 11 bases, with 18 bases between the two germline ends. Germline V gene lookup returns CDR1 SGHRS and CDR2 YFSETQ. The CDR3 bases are TGCGCCAGCAGCGATTACAGTGCCCTTATGTACACCTTC. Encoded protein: CASSDYSALMYTF.

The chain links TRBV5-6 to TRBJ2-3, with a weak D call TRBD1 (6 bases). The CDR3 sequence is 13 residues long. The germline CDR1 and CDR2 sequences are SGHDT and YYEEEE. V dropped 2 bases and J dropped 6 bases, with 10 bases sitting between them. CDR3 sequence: CASSLQGEDTQYF. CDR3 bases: TGTGCCAGCAGCTTACAGGGTGAGGATACGCAGTATTTT. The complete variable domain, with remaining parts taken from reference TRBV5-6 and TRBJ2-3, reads DAGVTQSPTHLIKTRGQQVTLRCSPKSGHDTVSWYQQALGQGPQFIFQYYEEEERQRGNFPDRFSGHQFPNYSSELNVNALLLGDSALYLCASSLQGEDTQYFGPGTRLTVL.

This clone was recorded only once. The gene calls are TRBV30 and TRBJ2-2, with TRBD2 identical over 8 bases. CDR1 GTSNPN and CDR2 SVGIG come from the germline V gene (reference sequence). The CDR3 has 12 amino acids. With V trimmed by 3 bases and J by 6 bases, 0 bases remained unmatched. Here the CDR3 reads CAWRGLAGELFF. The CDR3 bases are TGTGCCTGGAGGGGACTAGCCGGGGAGCTGTTTTTT.

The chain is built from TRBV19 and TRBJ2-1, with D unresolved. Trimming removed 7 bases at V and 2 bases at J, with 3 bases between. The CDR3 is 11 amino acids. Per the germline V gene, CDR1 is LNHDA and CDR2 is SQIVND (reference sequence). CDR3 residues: CASTAYNEQFF. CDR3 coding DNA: TGTGCCAGTACCGCCTACAATGAGCAGTTCTTC.

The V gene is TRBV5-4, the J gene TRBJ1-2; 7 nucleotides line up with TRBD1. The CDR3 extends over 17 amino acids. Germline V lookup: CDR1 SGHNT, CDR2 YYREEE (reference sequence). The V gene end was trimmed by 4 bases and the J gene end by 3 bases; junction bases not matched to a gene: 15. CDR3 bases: TGTGCCAGCAGCCTACCACCCGGGACAGTAGGCGACTATGGCTACACCTTC. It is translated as CASSLPPGTVGDYGYTF.

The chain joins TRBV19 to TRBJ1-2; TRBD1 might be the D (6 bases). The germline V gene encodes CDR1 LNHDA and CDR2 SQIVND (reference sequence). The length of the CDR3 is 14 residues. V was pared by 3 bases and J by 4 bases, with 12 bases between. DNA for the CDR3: TGTGCCAGTAGTATGGCAGGGGTCAGCTATGGCTACACCTTC. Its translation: CASSMAGVSYGYTF.

This CDR3 is CASSLGTGGRMSEQYF. The DNA for the CDR3 is TGCGCCAGCAGCTTGGGGACAGGGGGGAGGATGTCCGAGCAGTACTTC. V gene TRBV5-1 combines with J gene TRBJ2-7; 10 bases are shared with TRBD1. The CDR3 consists of 16 residues. Unmatched junction bases numbered 9, after V lost 0 bases and J lost 6 bases. CDR1 and CDR2 from the germline V gene are SGHRS and YFSETQ. The full variable domain, its missing parts supplied by reference TRBV5-1 and TRBJ2-7, is KAGVTQTPRYLIKTRGQQVTLSCSPISGHRSVSWYQQTPGQGLQFLFEYFSETQRNKGNFPGRFSGRQFSNSRSEMNVSTLELGDSALYLCASSLGTGGRMSEQYFGPGTRLTVT.

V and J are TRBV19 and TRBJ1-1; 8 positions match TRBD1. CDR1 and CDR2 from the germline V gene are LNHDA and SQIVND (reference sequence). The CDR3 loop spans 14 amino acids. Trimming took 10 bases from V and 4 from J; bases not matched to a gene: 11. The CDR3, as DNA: TGTGCCACCTACGACAGGGGTGGAGGCACTGAAGCTTTCTTT. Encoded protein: CATYDRGGGTEAFF. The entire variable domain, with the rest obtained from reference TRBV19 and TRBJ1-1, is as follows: DGGITQSPKYLFRKEGQNVTLSCEQNLNHDAMYWYRQDPGQGLRLIYYSQIVNDFQKGDIAEGYSVSREKKESFPLTVTSAQKNPTAFYLCATYDRGGGTEAFFGQGTRLTVV.

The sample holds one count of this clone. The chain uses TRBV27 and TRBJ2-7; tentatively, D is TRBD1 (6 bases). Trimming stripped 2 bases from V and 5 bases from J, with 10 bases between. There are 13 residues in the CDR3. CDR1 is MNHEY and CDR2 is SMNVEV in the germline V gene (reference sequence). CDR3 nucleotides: TGTGCCAGCAGTTTAACAGGGTTCCACGAGCAGTACTTC. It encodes CASSLTGFHEQYF.

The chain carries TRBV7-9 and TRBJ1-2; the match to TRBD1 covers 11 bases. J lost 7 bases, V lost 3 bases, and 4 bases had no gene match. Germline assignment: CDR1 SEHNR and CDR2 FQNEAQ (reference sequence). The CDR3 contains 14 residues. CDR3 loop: CASSFGQGAPGYTF. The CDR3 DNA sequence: TGTGCCAGCAGCTTCGGACAGGGGGCGCCTGGCTACACCTTC.

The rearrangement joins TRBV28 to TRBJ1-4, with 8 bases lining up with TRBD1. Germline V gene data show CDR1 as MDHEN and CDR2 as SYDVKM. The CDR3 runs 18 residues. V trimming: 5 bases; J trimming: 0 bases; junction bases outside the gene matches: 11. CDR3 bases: TGTGCCAGCAGTCCAACCGGGACAGGACTCTCAACTAATGAAAAACTGTTTTTT. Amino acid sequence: CASSPTGTGLSTNEKLFF.

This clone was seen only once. The CDR3 is CAISGYSGRAVYNEQFF. CDR3 DNA: TGTGCCATCAGTGGATACAGCGGGAGGGCCGTCTACAATGAGCAGTTCTTC. This chain connects TRBV10-3 to TRBJ2-1, with TRBD2 identical over 10 bases. CDR1 is ENHRY, CDR2 SYGVKD, per germline. After removal of 4 bases from V and 3 bases from J, the junction contained 9 bases not matched to a gene. The CDR3 sequence is 17 residues long.

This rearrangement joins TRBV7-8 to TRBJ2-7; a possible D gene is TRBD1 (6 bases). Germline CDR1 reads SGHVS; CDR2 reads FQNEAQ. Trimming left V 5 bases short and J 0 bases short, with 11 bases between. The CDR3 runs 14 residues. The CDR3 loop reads CASSNRVGSYEQYF. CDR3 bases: TGTGCCAGCAGCAACAGGGTAGGCTCCTACGAGCAGTACTTC.

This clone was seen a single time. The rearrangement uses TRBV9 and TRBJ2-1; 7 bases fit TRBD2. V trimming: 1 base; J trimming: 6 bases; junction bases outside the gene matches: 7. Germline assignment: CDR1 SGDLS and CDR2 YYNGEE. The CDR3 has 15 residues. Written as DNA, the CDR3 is TGTGCCAGCAGCGTACCAAGCGGGGCGGTCAATGAGCAGTTCTTC. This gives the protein CASSVPSGAVNEQFF.

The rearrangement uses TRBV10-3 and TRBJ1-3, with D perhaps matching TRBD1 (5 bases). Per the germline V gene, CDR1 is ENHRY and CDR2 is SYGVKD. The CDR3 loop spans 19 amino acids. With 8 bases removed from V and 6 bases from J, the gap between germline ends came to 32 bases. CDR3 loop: CAIRSPIGVSAGLQNTIYF. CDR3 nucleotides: TGTGCCATCCGAAGCCCAATAGGGGTGTCGGCCGGGCTACAAAACACCATATATTTT.

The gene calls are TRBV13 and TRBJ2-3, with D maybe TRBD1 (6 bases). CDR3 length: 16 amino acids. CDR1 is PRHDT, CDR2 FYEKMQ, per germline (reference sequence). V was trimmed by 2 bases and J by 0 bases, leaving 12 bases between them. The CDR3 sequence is CASSLNMRGSTDTQYF. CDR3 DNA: TGTGCCAGCAGCTTAAATATGAGGGGGAGCACAGATACGCAGTATTTT.

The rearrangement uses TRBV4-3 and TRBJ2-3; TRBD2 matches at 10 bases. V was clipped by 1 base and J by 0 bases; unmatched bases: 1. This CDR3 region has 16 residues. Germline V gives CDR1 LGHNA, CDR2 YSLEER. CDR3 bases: TGCGCCAGCAGCCAAGGGACTAGCGGTAGCACAGATACGCAGTATTTT. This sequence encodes CASSQGTSGSTDTQYF.

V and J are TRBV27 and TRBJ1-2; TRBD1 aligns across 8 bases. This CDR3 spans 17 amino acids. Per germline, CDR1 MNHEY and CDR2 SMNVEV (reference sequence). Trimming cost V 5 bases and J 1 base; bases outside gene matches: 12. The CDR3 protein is CASSTGTGPVFNYGYTF. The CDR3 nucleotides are TGTGCCAGCAGTACCGGGACAGGTCCTGTTTTTAACTATGGCTACACCTTC.

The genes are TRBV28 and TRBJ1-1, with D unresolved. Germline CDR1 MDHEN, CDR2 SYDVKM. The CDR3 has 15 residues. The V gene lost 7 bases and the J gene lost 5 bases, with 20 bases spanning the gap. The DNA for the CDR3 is TGTGCCAGCATCGAAGGTTTCGGGGTGGGAACTGAAGCTTTCTTT. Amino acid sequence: CASIEGFGVGTEAFF.

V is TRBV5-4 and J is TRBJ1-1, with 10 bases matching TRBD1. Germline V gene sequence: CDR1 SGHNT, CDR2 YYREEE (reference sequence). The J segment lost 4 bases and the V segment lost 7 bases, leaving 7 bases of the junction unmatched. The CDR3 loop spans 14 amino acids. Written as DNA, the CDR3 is TGTGCCAGCCCCGGGACAGGGGATATCACTGAAGCTTTCTTT. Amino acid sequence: CASPGTGDITEAFF.